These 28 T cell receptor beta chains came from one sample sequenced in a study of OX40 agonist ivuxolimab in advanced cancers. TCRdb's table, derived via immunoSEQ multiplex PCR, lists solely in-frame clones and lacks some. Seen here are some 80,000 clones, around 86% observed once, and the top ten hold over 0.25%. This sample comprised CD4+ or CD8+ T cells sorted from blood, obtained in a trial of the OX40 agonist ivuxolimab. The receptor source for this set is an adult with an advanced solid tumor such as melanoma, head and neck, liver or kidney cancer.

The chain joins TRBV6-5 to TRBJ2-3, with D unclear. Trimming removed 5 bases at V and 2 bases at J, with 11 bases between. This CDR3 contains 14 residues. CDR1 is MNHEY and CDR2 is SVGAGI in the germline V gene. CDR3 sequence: CASSQTVNTDTQYF. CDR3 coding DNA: TGTGCCAGCAGTCAGACCGTAAACACAGATACGCAGTATTTT.

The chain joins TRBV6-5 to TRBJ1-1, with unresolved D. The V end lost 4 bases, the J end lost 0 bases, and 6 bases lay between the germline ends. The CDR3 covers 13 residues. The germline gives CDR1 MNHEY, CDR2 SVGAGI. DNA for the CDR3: TGTGCCAGCAGTTTCGGCATGAACACTGAAGCTTTCTTT. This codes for CASSFGMNTEAFF.

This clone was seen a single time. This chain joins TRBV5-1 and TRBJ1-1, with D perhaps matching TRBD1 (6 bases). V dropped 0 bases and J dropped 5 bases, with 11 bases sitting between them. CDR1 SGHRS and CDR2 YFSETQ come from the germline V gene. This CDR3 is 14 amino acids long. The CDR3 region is CASSLEGRGTEAFF. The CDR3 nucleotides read TGCGCCAGCAGCTTGGAGGGGAGGGGGACTGAAGCTTTCTTT.

This CDR3 is CASSLSGVGTEAFF. The CDR3 region has the DNA TGTGCCAGCAGCTTATCGGGCGTTGGCACTGAAGCTTTCTTT. This chain joins TRBV7-2 and TRBJ1-1, with D uncertain. Trimming pared 2 bases from V and 4 bases from J, leaving 11 bases between. This CDR3 has 14 residues. CDR1 and CDR2 from the germline V gene are SGHTA and FQGNSA.

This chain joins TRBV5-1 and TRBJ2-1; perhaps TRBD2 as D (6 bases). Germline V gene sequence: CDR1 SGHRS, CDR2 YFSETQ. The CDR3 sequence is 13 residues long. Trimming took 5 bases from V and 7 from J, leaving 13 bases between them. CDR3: CASRTGALNEQFF. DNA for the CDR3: TGCGCCAGCAGGACGGGAGCCCTAAATGAGCAGTTCTTC.

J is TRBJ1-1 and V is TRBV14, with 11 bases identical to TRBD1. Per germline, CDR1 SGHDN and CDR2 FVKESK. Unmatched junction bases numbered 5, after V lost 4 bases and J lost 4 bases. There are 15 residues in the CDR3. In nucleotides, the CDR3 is TGTGCCAGCAGCCGAGCCGGGACAGGGGGCACTGAAGCTTTCTTT. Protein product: CASSRAGTGGTEAFF.

CDR3 loop: CASSLAVRVANTEAFF. In nucleotides, the CDR3 is TGCGCCAGCAGCTTGGCCGTTCGGGTCGCGAACACTGAAGCTTTCTTT. J is TRBJ1-1 and V is TRBV5-1; no clear D. The CDR3 is 16 amino acids. The V and J ends lost 0 bases and 1 base respectively, with 13 bases between them. Germline CDR1 SGHRS, CDR2 YFSETQ.

CDR3 sequence: CASSYSGDPGGRAFF. The CDR3 DNA is TGTGCCAGCAGTTACTCGGGGGACCCCGGGGGCCGAGCTTTCTTT. The rearrangement joins TRBV6-5 to TRBJ1-1; TRBD1 is a possible D gene (6 bases). Germline CDR1 reads MNHEY; CDR2 reads SVGAGI. Trimming shortened V by 0 bases and J by 10 bases, and 18 bases separated the two germline ends. This CDR3 spans 15 amino acids.

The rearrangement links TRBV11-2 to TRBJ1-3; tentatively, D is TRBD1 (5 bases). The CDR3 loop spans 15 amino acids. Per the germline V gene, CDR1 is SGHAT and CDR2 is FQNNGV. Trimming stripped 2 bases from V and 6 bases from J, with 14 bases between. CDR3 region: CASSLFQGDINTIYF. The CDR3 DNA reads TGTGCCAGCAGCTTATTTCAGGGCGACATAAACACCATATATTTT.

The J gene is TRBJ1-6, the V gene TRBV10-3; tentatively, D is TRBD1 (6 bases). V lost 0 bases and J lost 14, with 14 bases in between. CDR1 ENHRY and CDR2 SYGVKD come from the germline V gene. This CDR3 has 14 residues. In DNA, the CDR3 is TGTGCCATCAGTGAGTCAGGGGGGCAGCCCACCCTCCACTTT. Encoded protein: CAISESGGQPTLHF.

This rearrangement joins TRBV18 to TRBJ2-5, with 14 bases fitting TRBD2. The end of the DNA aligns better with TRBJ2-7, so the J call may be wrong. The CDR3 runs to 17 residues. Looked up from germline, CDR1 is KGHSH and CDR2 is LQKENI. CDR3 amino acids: CASSLLTSGRALDEQYF. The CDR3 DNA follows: TGTGCCAGCTCACTTTTGACTAGCGGGAGGGCCCTCGACGAGCAGTACTTC.

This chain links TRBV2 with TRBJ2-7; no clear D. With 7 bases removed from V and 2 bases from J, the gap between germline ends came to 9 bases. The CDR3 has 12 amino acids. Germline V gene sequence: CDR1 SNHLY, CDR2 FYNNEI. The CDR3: CASKVGPYEQYF. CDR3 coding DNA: TGTGCCAGCAAGGTCGGACCCTACGAGCAGTACTTC.

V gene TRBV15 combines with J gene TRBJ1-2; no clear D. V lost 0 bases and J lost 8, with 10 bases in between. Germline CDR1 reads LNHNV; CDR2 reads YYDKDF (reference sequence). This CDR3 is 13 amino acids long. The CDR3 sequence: CATSRDRSVGYTF. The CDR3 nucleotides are TGTGCCACCAGCAGAGATCGGAGCGTCGGCTACACCTTC.

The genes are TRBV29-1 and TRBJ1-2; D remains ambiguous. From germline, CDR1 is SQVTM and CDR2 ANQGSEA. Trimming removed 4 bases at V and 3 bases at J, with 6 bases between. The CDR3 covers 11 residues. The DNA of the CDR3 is TGCAGCGTTGGAAATGACTATGGCTACACCTTC. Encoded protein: CSVGNDYGYTF. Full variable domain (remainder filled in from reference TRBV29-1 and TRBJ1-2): SAVISQKPSRDICQRGTSLTIQCQVDSQVTMMFWYRQQPGQSLTLIATANQGSEATYESGFVIDKFPISRPNLTFSTLTVSNMSPEDSSIYLCSVGNDYGYTFGSGTRLTVV.

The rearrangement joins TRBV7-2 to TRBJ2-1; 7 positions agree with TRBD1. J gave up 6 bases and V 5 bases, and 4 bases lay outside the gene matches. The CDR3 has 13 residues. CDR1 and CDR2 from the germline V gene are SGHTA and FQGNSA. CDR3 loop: CASSKTGTNEQFF. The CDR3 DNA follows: TGTGCCAGCAGCAAGACAGGGACCAATGAGCAGTTCTTC.

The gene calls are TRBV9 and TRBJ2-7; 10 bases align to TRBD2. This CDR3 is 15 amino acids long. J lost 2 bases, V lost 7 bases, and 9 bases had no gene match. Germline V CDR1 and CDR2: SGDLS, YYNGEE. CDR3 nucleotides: TGTGCCAGCGCCGGAGGACTAGCGGCTCCCTACGAGCAGTACTTC. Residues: CASAGGLAAPYEQYF.

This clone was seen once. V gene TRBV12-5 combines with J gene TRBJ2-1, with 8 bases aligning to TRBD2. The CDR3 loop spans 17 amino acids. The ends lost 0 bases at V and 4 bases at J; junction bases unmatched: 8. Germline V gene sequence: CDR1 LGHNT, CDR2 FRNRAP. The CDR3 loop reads CASGLVMSGRGYNEQFF. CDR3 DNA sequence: TGTGCTAGTGGTTTGGTAATGAGCGGGAGAGGATACAATGAGCAGTTCTTC.

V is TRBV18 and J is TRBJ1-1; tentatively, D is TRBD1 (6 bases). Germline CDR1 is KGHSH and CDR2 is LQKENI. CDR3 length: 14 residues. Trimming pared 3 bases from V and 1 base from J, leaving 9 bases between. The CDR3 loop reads CASSPGTPNTEAFF. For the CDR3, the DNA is TGTGCCAGCTCACCCGGGACACCGAACACTGAAGCTTTCTTT. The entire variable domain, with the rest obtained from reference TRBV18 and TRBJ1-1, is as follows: NAGVMQNPRHLVRRRGQEARLRCSPMKGHSHVYWYRQLPEEGLKFMVYLQKENIIDESGMPKERFSAEFPKEGPSILRIQQVVRGDSAAYFCASSPGTPNTEAFFGQGTRLTVV.

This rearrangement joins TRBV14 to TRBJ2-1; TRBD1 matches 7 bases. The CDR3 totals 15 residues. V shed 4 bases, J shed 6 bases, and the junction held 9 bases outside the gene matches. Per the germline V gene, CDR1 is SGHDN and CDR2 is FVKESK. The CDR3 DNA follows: TGTGCCAGCAGCCCACCGAGGGGGCTTAGCAATGAGCAGTTCTTC. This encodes CASSPPRGLSNEQFF.

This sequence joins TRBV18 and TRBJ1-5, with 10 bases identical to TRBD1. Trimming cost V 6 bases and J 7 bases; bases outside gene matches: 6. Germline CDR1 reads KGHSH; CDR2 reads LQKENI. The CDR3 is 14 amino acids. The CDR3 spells CASSTGTGVQPQHF. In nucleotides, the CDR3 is TGTGCCAGCTCGACCGGGACAGGGGTGCAGCCCCAGCATTTT.

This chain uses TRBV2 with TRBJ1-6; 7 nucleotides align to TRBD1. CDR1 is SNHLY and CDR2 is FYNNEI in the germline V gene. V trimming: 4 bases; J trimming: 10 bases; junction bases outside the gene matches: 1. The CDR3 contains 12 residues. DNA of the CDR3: TGTGCCAGCAGTGCACAGGGGTCACCCCTCCACTTT. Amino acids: CASSAQGSPLHF.

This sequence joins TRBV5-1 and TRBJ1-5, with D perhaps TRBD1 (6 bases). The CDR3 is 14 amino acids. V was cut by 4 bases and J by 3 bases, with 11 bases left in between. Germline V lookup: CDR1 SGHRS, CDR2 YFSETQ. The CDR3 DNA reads TGCGCCAGCAGCCCAGGGGATATCAATCAGCCCCAGCATTTT. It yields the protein CASSPGDINQPQHF.

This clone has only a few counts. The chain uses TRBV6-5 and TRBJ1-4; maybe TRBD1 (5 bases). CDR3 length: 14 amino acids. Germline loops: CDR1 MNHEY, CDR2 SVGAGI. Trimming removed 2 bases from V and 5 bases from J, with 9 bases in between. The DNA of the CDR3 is TGTGCCAGCAGTTACGGGGGGGGGAATGAAAAACTGTTTTTT. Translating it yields CASSYGGGNEKLFF.

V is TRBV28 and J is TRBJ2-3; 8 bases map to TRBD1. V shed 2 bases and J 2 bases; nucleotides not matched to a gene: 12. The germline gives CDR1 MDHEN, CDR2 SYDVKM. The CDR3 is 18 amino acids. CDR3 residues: CASSLDVYGTGLTDTQYF. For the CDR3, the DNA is TGTGCCAGCAGTTTAGATGTGTACGGGACAGGACTCACAGATACGCAGTATTTT. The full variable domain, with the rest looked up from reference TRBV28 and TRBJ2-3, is DVKVTQSSRYLVKRTGEKVFLECVQDMDHENMFWYRQDPGLGLRLIYFSYDVKMKEKGDIPEGYSVSREKKERFSLILESASTNQTSMYLCASSLDVYGTGLTDTQYFGPGTRLTVL.

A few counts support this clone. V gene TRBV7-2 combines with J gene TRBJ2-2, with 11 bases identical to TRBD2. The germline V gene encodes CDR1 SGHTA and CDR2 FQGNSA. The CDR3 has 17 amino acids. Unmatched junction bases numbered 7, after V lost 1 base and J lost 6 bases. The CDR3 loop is CASSLEKLAGVSGELFF. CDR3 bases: TGTGCCAGCAGCTTAGAAAAACTAGCGGGAGTTTCCGGGGAGCTGTTTTTT. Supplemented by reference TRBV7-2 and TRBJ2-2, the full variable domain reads GAGVSQSPSNKVTEKGKDVELRCDPISGHTALYWYRQSLGQGLEFLIYFQGNSAPDKSGLPSDRFSAERTGGSVSTLTIQRTQQEDSAVYLCASSLEKLAGVSGELFFGEGSRLTVL.

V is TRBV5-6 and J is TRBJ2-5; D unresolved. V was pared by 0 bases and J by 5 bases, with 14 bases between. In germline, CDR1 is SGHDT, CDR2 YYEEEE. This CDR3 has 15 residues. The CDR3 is CASSLVGGPEETQYF. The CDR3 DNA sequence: TGTGCCAGCAGCTTGGTTGGCGGACCCGAGGAGACCCAGTACTTC.

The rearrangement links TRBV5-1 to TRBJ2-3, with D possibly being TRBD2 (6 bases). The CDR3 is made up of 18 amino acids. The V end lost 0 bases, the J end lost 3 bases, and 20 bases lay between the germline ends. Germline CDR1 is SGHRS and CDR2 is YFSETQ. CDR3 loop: CASSLDGTGGVLTDTQYF. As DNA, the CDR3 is TGCGCCAGCAGCTTGGATGGGACGGGCGGGGTTCTGACAGATACGCAGTATTTT.

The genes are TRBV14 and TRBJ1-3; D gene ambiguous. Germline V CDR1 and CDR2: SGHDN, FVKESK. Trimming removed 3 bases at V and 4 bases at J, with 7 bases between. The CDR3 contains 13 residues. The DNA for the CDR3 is TGTGCCAGCAGCCACCAGGTCGGAAACACCATATATTTT. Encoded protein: CASSHQVGNTIYF.